This T cell receptor (beta chain) was obtained from a study of shared clonotypes between healthy human individuals. Study overall: Plates per donor: three CD4 naive, three CD4 memory, two CD8 naive, one CD8 memory.

Clones were sequenced by immunoSEQ multiplex PCR, and TCRdb holds only the in-frame ones, with some missing. The data show 2 million to 2.5 million clones, around 95% seen once. The length of the CDR3 is 15 residues. V was pared by 4 bases and J by 3 bases, with 15 bases between. Germline V lookup: CDR1 MNHNY, CDR2 SVGAGI (reference sequence). Study results and limitations: The generation probabilities recorded for non-shared clonotypes fell below those of clonotypes shared by all four donors.

On this clone itself: The antigen is unknown.

The sample consisted of naive CD4+ T cells sorted from blood. Subset denoted: CD45RA+ positively selected. The TCR comes from a man aged 18 to 30 in good health. The chain uses TRBV6-6 and TRBJ2-5, with D maybe TRBD1 (6 bases). DNA of the CDR3: TGTGCCAGCAGTTCCGGACAGACACCAAAAGAGACCCAGTACTTC. This translates into CASSSGQTPKETQYF.